This T cell receptor beta chain derives from a study of cytomegalovirus exposure and HLA in healthy donors. General study points: The authors judged a highly shared variant cluster likely a sequencing artifact. An analysis was carried out at a later point. It showed that HLA-associated TCR beta chains were more clonally expanded than equally common non-associated chains.

With respect to this clone: The antigen remains unidentified.

Both 60 Vbeta primers and 13 Jbeta primers went into the PCR. Here immunoSEQ multiplex PCR was the method, and the copy in TCRdb shows in-frame clones only, minus some. The sample lists around 190,000 clones, just over 75% occurring once. The sequenced sample was PBMCs. The TCR sequence derives from a man aged 25-45 years in good health and CMV-seronegative.

CDR3 amino acids: CASSPSLSGAGTGELFF. CDR3 DNA: TGTGCCAGCAGCCCTAGCCTTAGCGGGGCTGGCACCGGGGAGCTGTTTTTT. The chain joins TRBV7-2 to TRBJ2-2, with 8 bases aligning to TRBD2. CDR3 length: 17 residues. Germline trimming cut 5 bases from V and 4 bases from J; bases unmatched to any gene: 12. Germline V lookup: CDR1 SGHTA, CDR2 FQGNSA.